The 17 T cell receptor beta chains in this list originate from one sample, sequenced in a study of shared clonotypes between healthy human individuals. This table comes from immunoSEQ multiplex PCR, and its TCRdb copy is limited to in-frame clones, with some not included. The data show roughly 1 million clones, with about 80% seen just once and about 0.52% held by the top ten. Sequencing was performed on memory CD4+ T cells from PBMCs. Subset reported: CD45RA-negative fraction. The receptors originated from a man younger than 30 in good health. Some clones in this sample may be carry-over from other donors' samples.

The chain uses TRBV2 and TRBJ1-2, with TRBD1 identical over 12 bases. With V trimmed by 7 bases and J by 2 bases, 2 bases remained unmatched. The CDR3 spans 14 residues. Germline loops: CDR1 SNHLY, CDR2 FYNNEI. The CDR3 sequence is CASTGTGGNYGYTF. CDR3 in DNA: TGTGCCAGCACCGGGACAGGGGGCAACTATGGCTACACCTTC.

This chain links TRBV2 with TRBJ1-1; D remains unclear. Per germline, CDR1 SNHLY and CDR2 FYNNEI. Trimming removed 1 base at V and 3 bases at J, with 6 bases between. The CDR3 length is 13 residues. CDR3 sequence reads: CASSEGVYTEAFF. The DNA of the CDR3 is TGTGCCAGCAGTGAAGGGGTGTACACTGAAGCTTTCTTT.

This clone turned up a few times. The V and J genes are TRBV4-3 and TRBJ1-2; TRBD1 agrees at 8 bases. V gave up 0 bases and J gave up 5 bases; unmatched junction bases: 8. Germline CDR1 reads LGHNA; CDR2 reads YSLEER. The CDR3 runs 16 residues. The CDR3 DNA reads TGCGCCAGCAGCCAAGATAATTCGTGGACAGGGTATGGCTACACCTTC. Its translation is CASSQDNSWTGYGYTF.

V is TRBV12-5 and J is TRBJ2-6; D gene ambiguous. CDR1 and CDR2 (germline): LGHNT, FRNRAP. The CDR3 extends over 21 amino acids. V lost 5 bases, J lost 0 bases, and 26 bases lay in between. The CDR3 here is CASGNPGATTYYHSGANVLTF. CDR3 bases: TGTGCTAGTGGTAATCCAGGCGCAACAACCTACTACCACTCTGGGGCCAACGTCCTGACTTTC.

The rearrangement links TRBV11-3 to TRBJ2-5, with 14 bases aligning to TRBD2. The CDR3 is 16 amino acids. CDR1 and CDR2 from the germline V gene are SGHNT and YENEEA. V shed 1 base, J shed 5 bases, and the junction held 3 bases outside the gene matches. CDR3 loop: CASSLGLAGGYETQYF. For the CDR3, the DNA is TGTGCCAGCAGCTTAGGACTAGCGGGGGGGTATGAGACCCAGTACTTC.

For this clone: One end of the junction varies from germline; a read error may be responsible. This chain uses TRBV7-9 with TRBJ2-1, with 13 bases lining up with TRBD2. The CDR3 totals 14 residues. Germline loops: CDR1 SEHNR, CDR2 FQNEAQ (reference sequence). The CDR3 DNA reads as TGTGCCAGCCGCTTCGGACTAGCGGGAGATGAGCAGTTCTTC. The encoded protein is CASRFGLAGDEQFF.

The chain recombines TRBV10-2 with TRBJ2-3; D gene unclear. CDR1 and CDR2 (germline): WSHSY, SAAADI. This CDR3 has 17 amino acids. Trimming stripped 4 bases from V and 2 bases from J, with 19 bases between. The CDR3, as DNA: TGCGCCAGCAGTGTAGGGTCTTTACCGATCTTCACAGATACGCAGTATTTT. Its protein is CASSVGSLPIFTDTQYF.

The chain uses TRBV28 and TRBJ2-1; 11 nucleotides line up with TRBD2. Germline lookup yields CDR1 MDHEN and CDR2 SYDVKM. This CDR3 region has 14 residues. The junction had 13 bases not matched to a gene; V was cut back by 11 bases and J by 10 bases. The CDR3 sequence: CAARSPLAGGEQFF. The CDR3 region has the DNA TGTGCCGCCCGCTCCCCCCTAGCGGGAGGCGAGCAGTTCTTC.

This chain links TRBV5-6 with TRBJ1-5; maybe TRBD1 (5 bases). Germline V lookup: CDR1 SGHDT, CDR2 YYEEEE. V lost 3 bases, J lost 3 bases, and 16 bases lay in between. The CDR3 loop spans 16 amino acids. The CDR3 reads CASSSSPGRINQPQHF. The CDR3 coding sequence is TGTGCCAGCAGCTCCTCCCCGGGACGGATCAATCAGCCCCAGCATTTT.

In its sample, this clone was seen many times. The rearrangement joins TRBV6-5 to TRBJ2-2; D gene ambiguous. Germline V gene sequence: CDR1 MNHEY, CDR2 SVGAGI. CDR3 length equals 15 residues. V was shortened by 5 bases and J by 4 bases, with 14 bases between the two germline ends. CDR3 in DNA: TGTGCCAGCAGTCCCCTTTTCGTGACCACCGGGGAGCTGTTTTTT. This encodes CASSPLFVTTGELFF.

The chain couples TRBV2 to TRBJ1-5; 8 nucleotides agree with TRBD1. V shed 6 bases, J shed 4 bases, and the junction held 5 bases outside the gene matches. The germline V gene has CDR1 SNHLY and CDR2 FYNNEI. This CDR3 spans 14 amino acids. The CDR3 loop reads CASSGQGINQPQHF. CDR3 nucleotides: TGTGCCAGCAGCGGACAGGGAATAAATCAGCCCCAGCATTTT.

This chain joins TRBV10-2 and TRBJ2-1; D call uncertain. The V gene's germline CDR1 is WSHSY and CDR2 SAAADI. Trimming shortened V by 2 bases and J by 0 bases, and 14 bases separated the two germline ends. The CDR3 has 17 amino acids. The CDR3 is CASSEPGSASSYNEQFF. The DNA for the CDR3 is TGCGCCAGCAGTGAGCCCGGTTCGGCAAGCTCCTACAATGAGCAGTTCTTC.

This clone was seen a handful of times. This rearrangement joins TRBV4-2 to TRBJ2-3; D ambiguous. Trimming took off 0 bases at V and 4 bases at J, with 8 bases between the two ends. Per the germline V gene, CDR1 is LGHNA and CDR2 is YNFKEQ. This CDR3 has 14 amino acids. CDR3 nucleotide sequence: TGTGCCAGCAGCCAAGATCGTGGGTCAGATACGCAGTATTTT. Its protein product is CASSQDRGSDTQYF.

The chain carries TRBV18 and TRBJ2-3; 8 bases line up with TRBD2. Germline V gene sequence: CDR1 KGHSH, CDR2 LQKENI. The length of the CDR3 is 17 residues. The junction had 12 bases not matched to a gene; V was cut back by 3 bases and J by 4 bases. Here the CDR3 DNA reads TGTGCCAGCTCACCCGCTAGGAGCGGGAGACTCTCAGATACGCAGTATTTT. This sequence encodes CASSPARSGRLSDTQYF.

The chain combines TRBV7-2 with TRBJ1-3, with a weak D call TRBD1 (5 bases). This CDR3 has 15 residues. Trimming removed 5 bases from V and 2 bases from J, with 13 bases in between. Per germline, CDR1 SGHTA and CDR2 FQGNSA. CDR3 in amino acids: CASSRGGAPGNTIYF. In DNA form, the CDR3 reads TGTGCCAGCAGCCGTGGTGGGGCCCCTGGAAACACCATATATTTT.

This clone was detected a few times. V and J are TRBV5-1 and TRBJ2-5, with 7 bases identical to TRBD1. V was pared by 3 bases and J by 5 bases, with 7 bases of the junction left unmatched. CDR3 length equals 14 residues. Germline CDR1 is SGHRS and CDR2 is YFSETQ. This CDR3 reads CASSSTGIAETQYF. The CDR3 region has the DNA TGCGCCAGCAGCTCGACAGGGATTGCGGAGACCCAGTACTTC. Combining the CDR3 with reference TRBV5-1 and TRBJ2-5 gives the whole variable domain KAGVTQTPRYLIKTRGQQVTLSCSPISGHRSVSWYQQTPGQGLQFLFEYFSETQRNKGNFPGRFSGRQFSNSRSEMNVSTLELGDSALYLCASSSTGIAETQYFGPGTRLLVL.

In its sample, this clone was seen many times. The chain is built from TRBV4-1 and TRBJ2-7; D possibly uses TRBD1 or TRBD2 (6 bases each). Germline CDR1 MGHRA, CDR2 YSYEKL. V gave up 3 bases and J gave up 10 bases, with 10 bases separating them. The CDR3 is made up of 11 amino acids. The CDR3 sequence: CASSHEGGQYF. CDR3 sequence (DNA): TGCGCCAGCAGCCATGAGGGGGGACAGTACTTC.